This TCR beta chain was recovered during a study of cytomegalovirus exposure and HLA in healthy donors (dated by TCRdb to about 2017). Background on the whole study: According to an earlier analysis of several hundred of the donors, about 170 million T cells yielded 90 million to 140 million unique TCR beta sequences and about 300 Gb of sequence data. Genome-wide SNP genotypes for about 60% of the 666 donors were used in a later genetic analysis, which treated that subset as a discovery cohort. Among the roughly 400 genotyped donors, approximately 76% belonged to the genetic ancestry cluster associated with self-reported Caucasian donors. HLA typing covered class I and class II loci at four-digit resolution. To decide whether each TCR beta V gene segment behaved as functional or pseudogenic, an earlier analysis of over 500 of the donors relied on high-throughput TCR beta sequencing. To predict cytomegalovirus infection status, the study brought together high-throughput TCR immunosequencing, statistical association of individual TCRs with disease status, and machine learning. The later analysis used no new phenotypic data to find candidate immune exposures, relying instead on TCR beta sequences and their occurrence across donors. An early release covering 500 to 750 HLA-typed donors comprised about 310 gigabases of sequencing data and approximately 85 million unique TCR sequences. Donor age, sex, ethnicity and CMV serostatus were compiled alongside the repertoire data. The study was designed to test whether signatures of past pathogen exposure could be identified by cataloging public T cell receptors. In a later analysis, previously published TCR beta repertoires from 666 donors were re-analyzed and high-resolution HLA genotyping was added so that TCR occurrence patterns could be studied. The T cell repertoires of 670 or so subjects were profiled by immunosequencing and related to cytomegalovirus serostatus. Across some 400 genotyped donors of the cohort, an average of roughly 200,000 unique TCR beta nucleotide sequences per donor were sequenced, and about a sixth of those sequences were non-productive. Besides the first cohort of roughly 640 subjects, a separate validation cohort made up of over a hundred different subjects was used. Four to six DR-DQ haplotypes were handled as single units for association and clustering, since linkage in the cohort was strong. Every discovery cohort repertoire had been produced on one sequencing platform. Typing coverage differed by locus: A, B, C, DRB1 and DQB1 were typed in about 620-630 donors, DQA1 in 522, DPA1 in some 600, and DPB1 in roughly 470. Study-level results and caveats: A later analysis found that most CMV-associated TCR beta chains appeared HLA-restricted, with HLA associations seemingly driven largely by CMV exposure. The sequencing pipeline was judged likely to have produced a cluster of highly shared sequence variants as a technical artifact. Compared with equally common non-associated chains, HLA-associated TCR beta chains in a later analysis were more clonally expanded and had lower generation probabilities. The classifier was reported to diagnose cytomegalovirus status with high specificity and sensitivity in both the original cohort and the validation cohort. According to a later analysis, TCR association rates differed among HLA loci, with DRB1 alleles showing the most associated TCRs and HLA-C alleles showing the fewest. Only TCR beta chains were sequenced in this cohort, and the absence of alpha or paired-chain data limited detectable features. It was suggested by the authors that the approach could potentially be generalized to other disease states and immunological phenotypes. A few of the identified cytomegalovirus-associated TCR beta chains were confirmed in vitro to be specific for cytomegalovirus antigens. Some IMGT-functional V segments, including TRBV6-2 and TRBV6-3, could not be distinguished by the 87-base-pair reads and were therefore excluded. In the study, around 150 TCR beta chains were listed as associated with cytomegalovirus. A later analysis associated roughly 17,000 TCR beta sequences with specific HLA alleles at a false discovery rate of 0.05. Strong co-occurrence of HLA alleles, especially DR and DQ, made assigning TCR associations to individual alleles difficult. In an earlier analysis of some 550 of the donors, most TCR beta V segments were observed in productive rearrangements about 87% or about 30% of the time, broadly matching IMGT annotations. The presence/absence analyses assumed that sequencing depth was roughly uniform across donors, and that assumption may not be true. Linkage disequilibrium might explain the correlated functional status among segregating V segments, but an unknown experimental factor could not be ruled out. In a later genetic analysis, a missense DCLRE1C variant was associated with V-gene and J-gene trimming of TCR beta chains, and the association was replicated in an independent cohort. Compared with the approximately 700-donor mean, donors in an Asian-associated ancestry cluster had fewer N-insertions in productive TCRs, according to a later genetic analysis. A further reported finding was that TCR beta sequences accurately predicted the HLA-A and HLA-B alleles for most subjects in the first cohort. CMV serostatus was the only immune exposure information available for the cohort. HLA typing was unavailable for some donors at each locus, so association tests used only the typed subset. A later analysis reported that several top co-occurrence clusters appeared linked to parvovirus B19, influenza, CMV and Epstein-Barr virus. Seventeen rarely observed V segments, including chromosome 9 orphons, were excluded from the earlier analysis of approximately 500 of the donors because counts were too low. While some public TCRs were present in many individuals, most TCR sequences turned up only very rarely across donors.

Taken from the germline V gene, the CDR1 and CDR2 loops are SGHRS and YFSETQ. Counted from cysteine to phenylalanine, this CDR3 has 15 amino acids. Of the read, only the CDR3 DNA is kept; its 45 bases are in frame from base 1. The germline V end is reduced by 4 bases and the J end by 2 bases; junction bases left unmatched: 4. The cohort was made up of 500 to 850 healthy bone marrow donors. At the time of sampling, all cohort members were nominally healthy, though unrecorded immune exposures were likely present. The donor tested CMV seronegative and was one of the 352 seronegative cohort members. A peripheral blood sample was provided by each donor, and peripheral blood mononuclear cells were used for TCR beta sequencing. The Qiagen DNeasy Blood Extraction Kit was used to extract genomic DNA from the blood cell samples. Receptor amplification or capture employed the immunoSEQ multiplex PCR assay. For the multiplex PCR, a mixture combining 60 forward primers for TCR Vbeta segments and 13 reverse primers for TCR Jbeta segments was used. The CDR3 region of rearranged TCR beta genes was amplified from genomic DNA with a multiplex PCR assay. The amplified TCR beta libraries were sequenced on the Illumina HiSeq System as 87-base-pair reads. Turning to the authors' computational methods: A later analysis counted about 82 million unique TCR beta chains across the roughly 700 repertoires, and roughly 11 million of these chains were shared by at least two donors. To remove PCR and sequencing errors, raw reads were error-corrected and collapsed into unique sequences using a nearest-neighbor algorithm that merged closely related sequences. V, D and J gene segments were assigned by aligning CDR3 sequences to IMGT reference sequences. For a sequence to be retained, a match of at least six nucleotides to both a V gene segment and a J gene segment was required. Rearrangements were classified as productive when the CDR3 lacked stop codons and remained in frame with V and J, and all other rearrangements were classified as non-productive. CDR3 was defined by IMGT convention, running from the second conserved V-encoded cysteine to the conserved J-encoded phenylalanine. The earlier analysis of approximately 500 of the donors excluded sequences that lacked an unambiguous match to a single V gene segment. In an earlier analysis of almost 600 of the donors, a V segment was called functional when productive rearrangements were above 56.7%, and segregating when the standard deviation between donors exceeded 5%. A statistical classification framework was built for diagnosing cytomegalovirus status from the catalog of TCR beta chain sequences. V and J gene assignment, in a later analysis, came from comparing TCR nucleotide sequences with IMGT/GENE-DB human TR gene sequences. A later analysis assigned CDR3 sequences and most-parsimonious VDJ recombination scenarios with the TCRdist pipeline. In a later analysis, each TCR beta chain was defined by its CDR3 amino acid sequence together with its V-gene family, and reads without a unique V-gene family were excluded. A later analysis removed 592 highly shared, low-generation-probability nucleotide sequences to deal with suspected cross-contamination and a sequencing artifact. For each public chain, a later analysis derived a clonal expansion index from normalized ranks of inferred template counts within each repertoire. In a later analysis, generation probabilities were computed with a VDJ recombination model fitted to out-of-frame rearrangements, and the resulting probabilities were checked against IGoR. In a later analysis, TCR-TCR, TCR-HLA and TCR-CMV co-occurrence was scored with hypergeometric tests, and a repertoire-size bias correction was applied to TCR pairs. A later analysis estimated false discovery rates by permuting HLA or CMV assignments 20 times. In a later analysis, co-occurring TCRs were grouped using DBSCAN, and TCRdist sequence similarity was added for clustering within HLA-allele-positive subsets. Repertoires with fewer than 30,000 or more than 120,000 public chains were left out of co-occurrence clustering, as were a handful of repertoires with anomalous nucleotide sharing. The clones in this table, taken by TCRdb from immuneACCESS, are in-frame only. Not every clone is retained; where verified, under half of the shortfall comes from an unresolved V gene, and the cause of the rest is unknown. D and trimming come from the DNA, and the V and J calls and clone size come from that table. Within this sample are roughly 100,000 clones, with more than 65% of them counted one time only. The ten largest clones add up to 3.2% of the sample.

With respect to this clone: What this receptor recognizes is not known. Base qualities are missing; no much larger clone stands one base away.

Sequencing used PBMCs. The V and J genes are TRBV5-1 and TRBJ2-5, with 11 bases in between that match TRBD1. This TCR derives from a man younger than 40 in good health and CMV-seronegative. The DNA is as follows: TGCGCCAGCAGCAGGACAGGGGGCAGGCAAGAGACCCAGTACTTC. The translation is CASSRTGGRQETQYF.